What follows is one TCR beta chain and its context. Other DNA variants within this sample encode the same CDR3. The PCR used 60 Vbeta and 13 Jbeta primers. Produced via immunoSEQ multiplex PCR; TCRdb's table is partial and in-frame only. Here the sample spans fewer than 200,000 clones, about 80% being singletons. This sample is part of a study of cytomegalovirus exposure and HLA in healthy donors. Study in general: Most genotyped donors, 81% of some 400, had Caucasian-associated genetic ancestry.

Sequencing was carried out using PBMCs. The TCR comes from a man aged 25 to 45 in good health and CMV-seronegative.

The chain's CDR3 is CASSQDLGTGINYGYTF. The DNA of the CDR3 is TGCGCCAGCAGCCAAGATCTCGGGACAGGGATCAACTATGGCTACACCTTC. The J gene is TRBJ1-2, the V gene TRBV4-3; 9 nucleotides align to TRBD1. The V gene's germline CDR1 is LGHNA and CDR2 YSLEER. Trimming took 0 bases from V and 2 from J; bases not matched to a gene: 7. This CDR3 comprises 17 residues.